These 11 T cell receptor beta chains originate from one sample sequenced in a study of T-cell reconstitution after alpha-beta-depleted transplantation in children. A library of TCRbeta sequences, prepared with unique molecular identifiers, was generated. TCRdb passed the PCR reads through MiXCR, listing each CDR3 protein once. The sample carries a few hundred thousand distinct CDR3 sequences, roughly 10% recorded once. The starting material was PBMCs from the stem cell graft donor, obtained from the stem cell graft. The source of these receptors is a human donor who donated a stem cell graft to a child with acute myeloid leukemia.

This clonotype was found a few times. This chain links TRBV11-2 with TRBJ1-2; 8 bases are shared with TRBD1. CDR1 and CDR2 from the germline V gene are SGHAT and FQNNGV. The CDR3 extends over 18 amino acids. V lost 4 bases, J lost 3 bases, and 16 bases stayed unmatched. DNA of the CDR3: TGTGCCAGCAGCTCATACCCTGTATTGGACAGGGCGGACTATGGCTACACCTTC. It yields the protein CASSSYPVLDRADYGYTF.

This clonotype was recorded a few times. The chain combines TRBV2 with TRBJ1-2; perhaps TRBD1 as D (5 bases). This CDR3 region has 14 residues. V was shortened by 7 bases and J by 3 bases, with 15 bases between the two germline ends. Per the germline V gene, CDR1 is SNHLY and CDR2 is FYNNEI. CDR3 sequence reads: CASTGAATDYGYTF. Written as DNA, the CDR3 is TGTGCCAGCACCGGGGCAGCCACTGACTATGGCTACACCTTC.

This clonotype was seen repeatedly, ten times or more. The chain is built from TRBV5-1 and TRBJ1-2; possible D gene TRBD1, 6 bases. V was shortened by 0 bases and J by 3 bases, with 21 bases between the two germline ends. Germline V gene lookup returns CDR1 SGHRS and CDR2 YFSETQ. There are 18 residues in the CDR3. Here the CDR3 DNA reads TGCGCCAGCAGCTTGGTTCTACAGGGATTCTCCAACCACTATGGCTACACCTTC. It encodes CASSLVLQGFSNHYGYTF.

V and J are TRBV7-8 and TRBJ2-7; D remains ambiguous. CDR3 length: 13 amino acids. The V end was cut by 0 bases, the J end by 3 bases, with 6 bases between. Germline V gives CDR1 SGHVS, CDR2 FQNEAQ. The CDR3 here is CASSLAWVYEQYV. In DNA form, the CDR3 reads TGTGCCAGCAGCTTAGCGTGGGTCTACGAGCAGTACGTC.

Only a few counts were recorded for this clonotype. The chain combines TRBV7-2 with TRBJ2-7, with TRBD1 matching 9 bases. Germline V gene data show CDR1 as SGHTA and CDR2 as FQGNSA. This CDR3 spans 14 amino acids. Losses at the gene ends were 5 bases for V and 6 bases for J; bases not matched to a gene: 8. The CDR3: CASSQDRGAPEQYF. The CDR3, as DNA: TGTGCCAGCAGCCAGGACAGGGGAGCCCCCGAGCAGTACTTC.

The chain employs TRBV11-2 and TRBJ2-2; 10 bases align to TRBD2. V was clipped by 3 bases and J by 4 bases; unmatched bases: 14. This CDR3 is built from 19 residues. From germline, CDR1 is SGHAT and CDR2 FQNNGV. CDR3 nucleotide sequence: TGTGCCAGCAGCTTGGTCGCCAGCGGGGGGGCCAAGAGCACCGGGGAGCTGTTTTTT. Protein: CASSLVASGGAKSTGELFF.

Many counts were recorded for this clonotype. The CDR3 loop is CASSLRETGELFF. CDR3 DNA: TGCGCCAGCAGCTTGCGCGAGACCGGGGAGCTGTTTTTT. The rearrangement links TRBV5-1 to TRBJ2-2; D remains ambiguous. The V and J ends lost 1 base and 5 bases respectively, with 6 bases between them. Germline V CDR1 and CDR2: SGHRS, YFSETQ. The CDR3 is made up of 13 amino acids.

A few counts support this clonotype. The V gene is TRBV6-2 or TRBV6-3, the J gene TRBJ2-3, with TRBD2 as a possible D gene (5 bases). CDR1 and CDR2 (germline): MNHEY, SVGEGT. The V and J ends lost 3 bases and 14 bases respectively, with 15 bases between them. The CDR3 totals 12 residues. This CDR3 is CASSYLDSRLYF. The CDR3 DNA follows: TGTGCCAGCAGTTATCTGGACTCGAGACTGTATTTT.

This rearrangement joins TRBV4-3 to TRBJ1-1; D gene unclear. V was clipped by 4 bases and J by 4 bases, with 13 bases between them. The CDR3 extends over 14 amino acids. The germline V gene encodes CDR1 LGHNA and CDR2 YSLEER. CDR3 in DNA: TGCGCCAGCAGCCTTGGGGAGGGCGGCACTGAAGCTTTCTTT. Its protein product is CASSLGEGGTEAFF.

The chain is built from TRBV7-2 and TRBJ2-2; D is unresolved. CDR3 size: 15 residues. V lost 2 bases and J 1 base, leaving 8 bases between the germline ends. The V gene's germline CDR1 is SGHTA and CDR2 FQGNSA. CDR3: CASSLNEVNTGELFF. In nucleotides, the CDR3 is TGTGCCAGCAGCTTAAATGAAGTGAACACCGGGGAGCTGTTTTTT.

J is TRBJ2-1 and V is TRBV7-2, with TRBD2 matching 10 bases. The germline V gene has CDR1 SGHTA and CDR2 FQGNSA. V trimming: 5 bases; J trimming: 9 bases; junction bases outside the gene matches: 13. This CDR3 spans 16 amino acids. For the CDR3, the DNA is TGTGCCAGCAGCCCACAGGCGGGACTAGCGTCCGGTGAGCAGTTCTTC. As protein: CASSPQAGLASGEQFF.